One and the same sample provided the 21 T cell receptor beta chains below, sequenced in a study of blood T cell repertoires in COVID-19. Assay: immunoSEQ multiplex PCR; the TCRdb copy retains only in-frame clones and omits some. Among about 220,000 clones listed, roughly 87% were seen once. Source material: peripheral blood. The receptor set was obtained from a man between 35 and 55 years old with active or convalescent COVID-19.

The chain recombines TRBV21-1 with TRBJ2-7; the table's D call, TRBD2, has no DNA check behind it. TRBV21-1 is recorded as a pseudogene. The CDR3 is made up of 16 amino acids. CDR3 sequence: CASSASKEEGSYEQYF. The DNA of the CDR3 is TGTGCCAGCAGCGCCTCAAAAGAGGAGGGGTCCTACGAGCAGTACTTC.

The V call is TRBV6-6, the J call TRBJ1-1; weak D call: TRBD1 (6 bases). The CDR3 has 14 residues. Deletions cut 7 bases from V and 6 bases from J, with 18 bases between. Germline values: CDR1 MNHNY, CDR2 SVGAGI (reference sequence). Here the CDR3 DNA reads TGTGCCAGCAATAAGGGGGGGGCCGCGGCTGAAGCTTTCTTT. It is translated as CASNKGGAAAEAFF.

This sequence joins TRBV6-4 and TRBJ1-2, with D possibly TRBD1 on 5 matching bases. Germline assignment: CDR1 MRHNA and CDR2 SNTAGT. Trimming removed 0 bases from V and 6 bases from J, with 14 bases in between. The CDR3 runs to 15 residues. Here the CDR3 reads CASSDSTGGADGYTF. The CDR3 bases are TGTGCCAGCAGTGACTCGACCGGAGGGGCAGATGGCTACACCTTC.

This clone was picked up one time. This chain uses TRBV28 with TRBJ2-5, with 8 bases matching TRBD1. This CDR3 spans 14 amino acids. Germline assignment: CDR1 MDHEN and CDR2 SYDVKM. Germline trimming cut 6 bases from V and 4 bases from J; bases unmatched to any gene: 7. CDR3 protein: CASRKPRGPETQYF. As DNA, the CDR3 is TGTGCCAGCAGGAAACCCAGGGGGCCAGAGACCCAGTACTTC.

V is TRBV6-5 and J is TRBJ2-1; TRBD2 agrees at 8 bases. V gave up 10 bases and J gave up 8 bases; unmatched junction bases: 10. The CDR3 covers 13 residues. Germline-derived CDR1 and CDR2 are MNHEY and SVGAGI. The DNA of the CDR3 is TGTGCCACCCCCAATAGCGGGATATATGAGCAGTTCTTC. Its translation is CATPNSGIYEQFF.

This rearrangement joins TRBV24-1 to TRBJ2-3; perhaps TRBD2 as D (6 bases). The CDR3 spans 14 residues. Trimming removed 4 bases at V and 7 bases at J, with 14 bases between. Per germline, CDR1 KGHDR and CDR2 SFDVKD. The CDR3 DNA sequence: TGTGCCACCAGTGACCCGACACGGGAGAATACGCAGTATTTT. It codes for CATSDPTRENTQYF.

The CDR3 here is CASRPGHLFYGYTF. DNA for the CDR3: TGTGCCAGTAGACCGGGACATCTTTTTTATGGCTACACCTTC. This chain uses TRBV19 with TRBJ1-2; D is perhaps TRBD1 (6 bases). V was cut by 6 bases and J by 5 bases, with 16 bases left in between. This CDR3 is built from 14 residues. The germline CDR1 and CDR2 sequences are LNHDA and SQIVND (reference sequence). The whole variable domain, filled in from reference TRBV19 and TRBJ1-2, reads DGGITQSPKYLFRKEGQNVTLSCEQNLNHDAMYWYRQDPGQGLRLIYYSQIVNDFQKGDIAEGYSVSREKKESFPLTVTSAQKNPTAFYLCASRPGHLFYGYTFGSGTRLTVV.

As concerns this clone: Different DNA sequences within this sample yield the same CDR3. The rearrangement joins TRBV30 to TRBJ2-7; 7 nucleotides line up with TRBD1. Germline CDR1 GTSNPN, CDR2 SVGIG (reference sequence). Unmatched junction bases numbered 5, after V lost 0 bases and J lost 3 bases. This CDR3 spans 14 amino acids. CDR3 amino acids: CAWSVGAGGYEQYF. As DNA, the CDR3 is TGTGCCTGGAGTGTAGGGGCAGGGGGCTACGAGCAGTACTTC.

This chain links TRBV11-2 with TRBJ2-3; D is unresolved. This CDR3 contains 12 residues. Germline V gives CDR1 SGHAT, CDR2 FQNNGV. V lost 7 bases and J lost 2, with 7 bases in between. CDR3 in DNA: TGTGCCAGCATCGTTAACACAGATACGCAGTATTTT. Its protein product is CASIVNTDTQYF.

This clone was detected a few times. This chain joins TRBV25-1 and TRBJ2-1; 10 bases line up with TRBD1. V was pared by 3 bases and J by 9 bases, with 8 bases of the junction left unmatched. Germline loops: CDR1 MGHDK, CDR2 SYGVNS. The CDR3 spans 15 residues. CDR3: CASSDGTGVSTEQFF. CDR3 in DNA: TGTGCCAGCAGTGACGGGACAGGGGTTAGTACTGAGCAGTTCTTC.

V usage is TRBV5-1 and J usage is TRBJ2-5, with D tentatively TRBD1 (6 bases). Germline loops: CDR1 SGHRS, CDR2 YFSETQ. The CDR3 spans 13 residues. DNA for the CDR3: TGCGTTTCAGGGGCTCTGGGACAAGAGACCCAGTACTTC. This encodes CVSGALGQETQYF.

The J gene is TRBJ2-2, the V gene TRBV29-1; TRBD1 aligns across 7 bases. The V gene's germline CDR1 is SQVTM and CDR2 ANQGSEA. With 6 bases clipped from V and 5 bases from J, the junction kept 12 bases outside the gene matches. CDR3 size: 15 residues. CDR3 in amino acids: CSVPMTGRGTGELFF. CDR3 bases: TGCAGCGTCCCCATGACAGGGCGAGGAACCGGGGAGCTGTTTTTT.

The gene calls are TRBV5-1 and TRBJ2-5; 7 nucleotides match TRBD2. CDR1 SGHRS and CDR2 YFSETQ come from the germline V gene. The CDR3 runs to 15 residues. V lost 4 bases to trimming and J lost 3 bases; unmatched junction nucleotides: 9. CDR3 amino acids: CASSLTGTTEETQYF. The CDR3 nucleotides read TGCGCCAGCAGCCTGACCGGGACTACCGAAGAGACCCAGTACTTC. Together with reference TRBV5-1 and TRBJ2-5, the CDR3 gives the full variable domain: KAGVTQTPRYLIKTRGQQVTLSCSPISGHRSVSWYQQTPGQGLQFLFEYFSETQRNKGNFPGRFSGRQFSNSRSEMNVSTLELGDSALYLCASSLTGTTEETQYFGPGTRLLVL.

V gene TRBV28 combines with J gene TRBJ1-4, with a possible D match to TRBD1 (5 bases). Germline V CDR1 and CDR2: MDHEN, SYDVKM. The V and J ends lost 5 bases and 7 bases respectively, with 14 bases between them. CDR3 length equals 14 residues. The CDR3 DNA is TGTGCCAGCAGTCCAGGGATAGACGGTGAAAAACTGTTTTTT. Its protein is CASSPGIDGEKLFF.

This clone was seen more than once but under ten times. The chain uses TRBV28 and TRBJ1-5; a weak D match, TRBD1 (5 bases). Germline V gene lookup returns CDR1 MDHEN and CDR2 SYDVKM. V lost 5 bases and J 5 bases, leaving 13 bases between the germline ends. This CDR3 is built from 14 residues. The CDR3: CASSPAGGHQPQHF. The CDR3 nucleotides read TGTGCCAGCAGTCCGGCGGGGGGACATCAGCCCCAGCATTTT.

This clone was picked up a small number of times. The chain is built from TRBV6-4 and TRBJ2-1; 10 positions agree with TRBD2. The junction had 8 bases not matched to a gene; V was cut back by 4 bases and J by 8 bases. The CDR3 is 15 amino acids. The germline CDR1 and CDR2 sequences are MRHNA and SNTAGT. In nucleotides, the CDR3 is TGTGCCAGCAGTGGTGAACTAGCGGGGTCTTATGAGCAGTTCTTC. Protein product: CASSGELAGSYEQFF.

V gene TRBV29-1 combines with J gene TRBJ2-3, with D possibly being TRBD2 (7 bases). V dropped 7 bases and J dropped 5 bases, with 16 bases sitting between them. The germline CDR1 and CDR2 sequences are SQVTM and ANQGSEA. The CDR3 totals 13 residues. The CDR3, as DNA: TGCAGCGCCGTAGGGGGGGCCGGAGATACGCAGTATTTT. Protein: CSAVGGAGDTQYF.

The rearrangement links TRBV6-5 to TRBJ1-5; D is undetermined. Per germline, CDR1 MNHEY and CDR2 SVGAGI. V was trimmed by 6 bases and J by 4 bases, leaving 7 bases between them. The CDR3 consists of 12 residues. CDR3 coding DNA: TGTGCCAGCAGCCTTTTGAATCAGCCCCAGCATTTT. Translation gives CASSLLNQPQHF.

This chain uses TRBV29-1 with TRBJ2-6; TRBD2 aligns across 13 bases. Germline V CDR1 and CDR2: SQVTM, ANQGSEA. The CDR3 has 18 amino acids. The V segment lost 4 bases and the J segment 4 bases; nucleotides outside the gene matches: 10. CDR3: CSVVGLAGARQGANVLTF. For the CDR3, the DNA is TGCAGCGTTGTCGGACTAGCGGGGGCCCGTCAGGGGGCCAACGTCCTGACTTTC.

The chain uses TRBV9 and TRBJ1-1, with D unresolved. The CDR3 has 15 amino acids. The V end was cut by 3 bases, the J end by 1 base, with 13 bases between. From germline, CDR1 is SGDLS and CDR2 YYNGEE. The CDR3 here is CASSAYKRENTEAFF. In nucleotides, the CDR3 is TGTGCCAGCAGCGCTTATAAAAGAGAGAACACTGAAGCTTTCTTT.

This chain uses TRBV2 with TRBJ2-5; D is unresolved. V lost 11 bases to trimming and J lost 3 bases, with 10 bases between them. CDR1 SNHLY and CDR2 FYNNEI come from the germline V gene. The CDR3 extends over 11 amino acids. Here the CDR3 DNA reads TGTGCCTCTGGGCCGGAAGAGACCCAGTACTTC. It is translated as CASGPEETQYF.